Following are 30 T cell receptor beta chains from one sample sequenced in a study of blood T cell repertoires in COVID-19 (dated by TCRdb to 2018 to 2021). The library was produced with the immunoSEQ multiplex PCR assay. TCRdb retrieved this table from immuneACCESS and kept in-frame rearrangements only. Not all clones are present; in checked studies, unresolved V genes account for under half, and no reason is known for the remainder. In this sample the table shows roughly 130,000 clones, about 79% of which occur a single time. The ten most abundant clones make up about 16% of the sample. What was sequenced was peripheral blood. Every receptor here comes from a woman between 45 and 65 years old with acute or convalescent COVID-19.

The V call is TRBV10-3, the J call TRBJ1-5; D perhaps matches TRBD1 (5 bases). This CDR3 comprises 14 residues. V dropped 0 bases and J dropped 4 bases, with 7 bases sitting between them. CDR1 and CDR2 from the germline V gene are ENHRY and SYGVKD. CDR3 amino acids: CAISESTENQPQHF. As DNA, the CDR3 is TGTGCCATCAGTGAGTCGACAGAAAATCAGCCCCAGCATTTT.

The chain couples TRBV2 to TRBJ2-7, with D perhaps matching TRBD1 (6 bases). Germline V lookup: CDR1 SNHLY, CDR2 FYNNEI. Trimming shortened V by 0 bases and J by 7 bases, and 16 bases separated the two germline ends. The CDR3 runs to 15 residues. CDR3 region: CASSEALDRPTEQYF. In DNA form, the CDR3 reads TGTGCCAGCAGTGAAGCGCTGGACAGACCTACGGAGCAGTACTTC.

This clone showed up just a few times. The V gene is TRBV2, the J gene TRBJ1-4; D is unclear. CDR3 size: 17 residues. The germline CDR1 and CDR2 sequences are SNHLY and FYNNEI. V was cut by 1 base and J by 7 bases, with 19 bases left in between. CDR3 loop: CASSEVEGRLAAEKLFF. The CDR3 nucleotides are TGTGCCAGCAGTGAAGTGGAAGGGAGGTTGGCTGCTGAAAAACTGTTTTTT.

The rearrangement uses TRBV7-9 and TRBJ2-1; 12 bases are shared with TRBD2. The CDR3 runs to 18 residues. V shed 6 bases and J 0 bases; nucleotides not matched to a gene: 9. Germline values: CDR1 SEHNR, CDR2 FQNEAQ (reference sequence). CDR3 DNA: TGTGCCAGCAGTGAGACTAGCGGGGGCAAATTCTCCTACAATGAGCAGTTCTTC. It codes for CASSETSGGKFSYNEQFF. Combining the CDR3 with reference TRBV7-9 and TRBJ2-1 gives the whole variable domain DTGVSQNPRHKITKRGQNVTFRCDPISEHNRLYWYRQTLGQGPEFLTYFQNEAQLEKSRLLSDRFSAERPKGSFSTLEIQRTEQGDSAMYLCASSETSGGKFSYNEQFFGPGTRLTVL.

The chain combines TRBV3-1 (or the pseudogene TRBV3-2) with TRBJ2-3; 8 nucleotides agree with TRBD1. Germline values: CDR1 LGHDT, CDR2 YNNKEL (reference sequence). The CDR3 length is 15 residues. Trimming took 4 bases from V and 5 from J; bases not matched to a gene: 8. The CDR3 region is CASSPAGGFGDTQYF. Here the CDR3 DNA reads TGTGCCAGCAGCCCCGCAGGGGGCTTTGGAGATACGCAGTATTTT.

The rearrangement uses TRBV28 and TRBJ1-3; 8 bases are a match to TRBD1. The CDR3 consists of 16 residues. Germline-derived CDR1 and CDR2 are MDHEN and SYDVKM. V shed 4 bases, J shed 2 bases, and the junction held 7 bases outside the gene matches. DNA for the CDR3: TGTGCCAGCAGTTCACCGAGCAGGGGGCCTGGAAACACCATATATTTT. It encodes CASSSPSRGPGNTIYF.

J is TRBJ2-3 and V is TRBV5-1; no reliable D call. The CDR3 extends over 12 amino acids. V dropped 0 bases and J dropped 9 bases, with 8 bases sitting between them. In germline, CDR1 is SGHRS, CDR2 YFSETQ. For the CDR3, the DNA is TGCGCCAGCAGCTTGGATTACTCGACGCAGTATTTT. This encodes CASSLDYSTQYF.

This chain connects TRBV5-1 to TRBJ1-3; D is ambiguous. This CDR3 contains 15 residues. Germline CDR1 and CDR2: SGHRS and YFSETQ. V was clipped by 0 bases and J by 1 base, with 8 bases between them. Here the CDR3 DNA reads TGCGCCAGCAGCTTGGGGGCTGGGTCTGGAAACACCATATATTTT. Its translation is CASSLGAGSGNTIYF. Drawing the rest from reference TRBV5-1 and TRBJ1-3, the complete variable domain is KAGVTQTPRYLIKTRGQQVTLSCSPISGHRSVSWYQQTPGQGLQFLFEYFSETQRNKGNFPGRFSGRQFSNSRSEMNVSTLELGDSALYLCASSLGAGSGNTIYFGEGSWLTVV.

This chain uses TRBV3-1 (or the pseudogene TRBV3-2) with TRBJ2-3, with D unresolved. CDR3 length equals 15 residues. The germline CDR1 and CDR2 sequences are LGHDT and YNNKEL (reference sequence). V was cut by 3 bases and J by 6 bases, with 16 bases left in between. CDR3 sequence: CASSQQVSTLDTQYF. DNA for the CDR3: TGTGCCAGCAGCCAGCAGGTTTCCACCCTGGATACGCAGTATTTT.

This chain links TRBV19 with TRBJ1-2, with D perhaps TRBD1 (6 bases). Trimming removed 6 bases from V and 4 bases from J, with 18 bases in between. The CDR3 is made up of 15 amino acids. Germline V CDR1 and CDR2: LNHDA, SQIVND (reference sequence). CDR3 region: CASSMAHREGYGYTF. The DNA of the CDR3 is TGTGCCAGTAGCATGGCGCACAGGGAGGGCTATGGCTACACCTTC.

The chain carries TRBV15 and TRBJ1-5; the match to TRBD1 covers 8 bases. V shed 0 bases and J 3 bases; nucleotides not matched to a gene: 4. The length of the CDR3 is 16 residues. Germline CDR1 reads LNHNV; CDR2 reads YYDKDF (reference sequence). Written as DNA, the CDR3 is TGTGCCACCAGCAGAGATCACAGGGGGGACAATCAGCCCCAGCATTTT. Encoded protein: CATSRDHRGDNQPQHF.

The chain carries TRBV28 and TRBJ1-4, with D possibly TRBD1 on 6 matching bases. The CDR3 spans 18 residues. The ends were cut back, 7 bases at V and 0 bases at J, with 21 bases in the middle. The germline V gene has CDR1 MDHEN and CDR2 SYDVKM. CDR3 region: CASNEGVFLSTTNEKLFF. CDR3 bases: TGTGCCAGCAATGAGGGGGTCTTTCTATCTACAACTAATGAAAAACTGTTTTTT.

This clone appeared a few times. The rearrangement joins TRBV6-5 to TRBJ2-2, with TRBD1 matching 8 bases. The CDR3 sequence is 15 residues long. Germline-derived CDR1 and CDR2 are MNHEY and SVGAGI. Trimming removed 0 bases from V and 5 bases from J; junction bases left unmatched: 2. CDR3 amino acids: CASSYSRTGTGELFF. In nucleotides, the CDR3 is TGTGCCAGCAGTTACTCGAGGACAGGGACCGGGGAGCTGTTTTTT.

CDR3 sequence: CAWTSDRLSSGANVLTF. DNA for the CDR3: TGTGCCTGGACCTCGGACAGATTAAGCTCTGGGGCCAACGTCCTGACTTTC. The chain couples TRBV30 to TRBJ2-6; D is possibly TRBD1 (6 bases). The V gene's germline CDR1 is GTSNPN and CDR2 SVGIG (reference sequence). The CDR3 runs to 17 residues. Trimming removed 4 bases at V and 0 bases at J, with 16 bases between.

This clone was seen only once. The chain recombines TRBV6-5 with TRBJ2-2; the D gene is possibly TRBD1 (6 bases). This CDR3 is built from 14 residues. Germline V gene sequence: CDR1 MNHEY, CDR2 SVGAGI. V lost 6 bases and J 5 bases, leaving 13 bases between the germline ends. For the CDR3, the DNA is TGTGCCAGCAGCAGGGGTTTGGAAACCGGGGAGCTGTTTTTT. This translates into CASSRGLETGELFF.

The chain carries TRBV29-1 and TRBJ1-1; D unclear. CDR3 length: 13 amino acids. The germline gives CDR1 SQVTM, CDR2 ANQGSEA. V was shortened by 2 bases and J by 1 base, with 8 bases between the two germline ends. CDR3 protein: CSVEWERNTEAFF. Here the CDR3 DNA reads TGCAGCGTTGAATGGGAGAGGAACACTGAAGCTTTCTTT.

The V and J genes are TRBV30 and TRBJ1-2; 9 bases fit TRBD1. With 0 bases clipped from V and 4 bases from J, the junction kept 12 bases outside the gene matches. The length of the CDR3 is 17 residues. Looked up from germline, CDR1 is GTSNPN and CDR2 is SVGIG (reference sequence). The chain's CDR3 is CAWSVLQQGAFGYGYTF. The CDR3 nucleotides read TGTGCCTGGAGTGTTCTTCAACAGGGGGCCTTCGGCTATGGCTACACCTTC.

The V call is TRBV18, the J call TRBJ1-2, with no clear D. Per the germline V gene, CDR1 is KGHSH and CDR2 is LQKENI. Trimming took 3 bases from V and 4 from J, leaving 24 bases between them. The CDR3 length is 18 residues. The CDR3 loop reads CASSPALIRTAGTYGYTF. CDR3 DNA sequence: TGTGCCAGCTCACCTGCCTTAATTAGGACGGCGGGAACCTATGGCTACACCTTC.

This chain joins TRBV28 and TRBJ1-4; no firm D call. V was pared by 6 bases and J by 6 bases, with 14 bases between. The V gene's germline CDR1 is MDHEN and CDR2 SYDVKM. CDR3 size: 14 residues. The CDR3 here is CASSLLLRHEKLFF. The CDR3 bases are TGTGCCAGCAGCCTGCTGTTGCGGCATGAAAAACTGTTTTTT. Supplemented by reference TRBV28 and TRBJ1-4, the full variable domain reads DVKVTQSSRYLVKRTGEKVFLECVQDMDHENMFWYRQDPGLGLRLIYFSYDVKMKEKGDIPEGYSVSREKKERFSLILESASTNQTSMYLCASSLLLRHEKLFFGSGTQLSVL.

This clone was recorded a few times. This chain links TRBV6-1 with TRBJ1-1, with D unresolved. The CDR3 extends over 13 amino acids. Germline CDR1 is MNHNS and CDR2 is SASEGT. V lost 2 bases to trimming and J lost 10 bases, with 14 bases between them. DNA for the CDR3: TGTGCCAGCAGTGAACAAACGGTCCCGGTAGCTTTCTTT. Protein product: CASSEQTVPVAFF.

The rearrangement uses TRBV27 and TRBJ2-1, with 8 bases identical to TRBD2. Germline V gene data show CDR1 as MNHEY and CDR2 as SMNVEV (reference sequence). This CDR3 has 15 amino acids. With V trimmed by 6 bases and J by 5 bases, 9 bases remained unmatched. This chain's CDR3 is CASRQEGLVNNEQFF. The CDR3 DNA sequence: TGTGCCAGCAGACAAGAGGGACTAGTGAACAATGAGCAGTTCTTC.

This clone was counted a single time. The rearrangement joins TRBV25-1 to TRBJ1-6, with 7 bases identical to TRBD1. CDR3 length equals 14 residues. Per the germline V gene, CDR1 is MGHDK and CDR2 is SYGVNS. V was pared by 6 bases and J by 10 bases, with 9 bases of the junction left unmatched. CDR3 protein: CASSFTGVGSPLHF. The CDR3 coding sequence is TGTGCCAGCAGCTTTACAGGGGTTGGGTCACCCCTCCACTTT.

V is TRBV7-4 and J is TRBJ1-6; D might be TRBD1 (6 bases). With 3 bases removed from V and 0 bases from J, the gap between germline ends came to 21 bases. The CDR3 totals 20 residues. The germline V gene encodes CDR1 SGHVT and CDR2 SQSDAQ. The CDR3 spells CASSFPTGKLRNSYNSPLHF. CDR3 bases: TGTGCCAGCAGCTTCCCGACAGGCAAACTTCGTAACTCCTATAATTCACCCCTCCACTTT.

This sequence joins TRBV18 and TRBJ1-5, with a weak D call TRBD1 (5 bases). Deletions cut 8 bases from V and 4 bases from J, with 12 bases between. The CDR3 sequence is 13 residues long. Per the germline V gene, CDR1 is KGHSH and CDR2 is LQKENI. In DNA form, the CDR3 reads TGTGCCAGCGCGGACGGGGGGAATCAGCCCCAGCATTTT. Translated, it gives CASADGGNQPQHF. The variable domain in full, with the rest retrieved from reference TRBV18 and TRBJ1-5, is NAGVMQNPRHLVRRRGQEARLRCSPMKGHSHVYWYRQLPEEGLKFMVYLQKENIIDESGMPKERFSAEFPKEGPSILRIQQVVRGDSAAYFCASADGGNQPQHFGDGTRLSIL.

The genes are TRBV19 and TRBJ2-3; 7 nucleotides line up with TRBD1. V gave up 4 bases and J gave up 1 base; unmatched junction bases: 2. The V gene's germline CDR1 is LNHDA and CDR2 SQIVND (reference sequence). This CDR3 spans 14 amino acids. The CDR3 reads CASSNTGGTDTQYF. The DNA for the CDR3 is TGTGCCAGTAGTAATACAGGGGGCACAGATACGCAGTATTTT.

The genes are TRBV7-2 and TRBJ2-1, with 12 bases matching TRBD2. The trim removed 5 bases at V and 3 bases at J, leaving 11 bases unmatched. CDR1 is SGHTA and CDR2 is FQGNSA in the germline V gene. The CDR3 runs to 18 residues. The CDR3 protein is CASSPGFGLAGNYNEQFF. The CDR3 DNA reads TGTGCCAGCAGCCCAGGTTTTGGACTAGCGGGGAACTACAATGAGCAGTTCTTC.

The genes are TRBV12-3 or TRBV12-4 and TRBJ1-1; D unresolved. The CDR3 is 13 residues long. V was trimmed by 3 bases and J by 1 base, leaving 6 bases between them. The CDR3 here is CASSFTENTEAFF. The CDR3 DNA reads as TGTGCCAGCAGTTTTACAGAGAACACTGAAGCTTTCTTT.

V usage is TRBV2 and J usage is TRBJ2-7; D is uncertain. The V gene lost 3 bases and the J gene lost 1 base, with 13 bases spanning the gap. The CDR3 is 15 amino acids. Germline V gene data show CDR1 as SNHLY and CDR2 as FYNNEI. The CDR3 loop is CASSDGSANSYEQYF. Here the CDR3 DNA reads TGTGCCAGCAGTGACGGCTCAGCGAATTCCTACGAGCAGTACTTC.

CDR3 sequence: CASSLGFFGGSGANVLTF. CDR3 sequence (DNA): TGCGCCAGCAGCTTGGGTTTTTTCGGGGGGTCTGGGGCCAACGTCCTGACTTTC. The chain links TRBV5-1 to TRBJ2-6; 7 bases line up with TRBD2. This CDR3 has 18 amino acids. V was pared by 0 bases and J by 1 base, with 7 bases of the junction left unmatched. Germline lookup yields CDR1 SGHRS and CDR2 YFSETQ.

The chain couples TRBV30 to TRBJ1-2, with a weak D call TRBD1 (6 bases). The CDR3 is 13 amino acids. V was cut by 1 base and J by 0 bases, with 6 bases left in between. Germline V CDR1 and CDR2: GTSNPN, SVGIG (reference sequence). The CDR3 reads CAWSGTANYGYTF. CDR3 DNA sequence: TGTGCCTGGAGTGGGACAGCTAACTATGGCTACACCTTC.